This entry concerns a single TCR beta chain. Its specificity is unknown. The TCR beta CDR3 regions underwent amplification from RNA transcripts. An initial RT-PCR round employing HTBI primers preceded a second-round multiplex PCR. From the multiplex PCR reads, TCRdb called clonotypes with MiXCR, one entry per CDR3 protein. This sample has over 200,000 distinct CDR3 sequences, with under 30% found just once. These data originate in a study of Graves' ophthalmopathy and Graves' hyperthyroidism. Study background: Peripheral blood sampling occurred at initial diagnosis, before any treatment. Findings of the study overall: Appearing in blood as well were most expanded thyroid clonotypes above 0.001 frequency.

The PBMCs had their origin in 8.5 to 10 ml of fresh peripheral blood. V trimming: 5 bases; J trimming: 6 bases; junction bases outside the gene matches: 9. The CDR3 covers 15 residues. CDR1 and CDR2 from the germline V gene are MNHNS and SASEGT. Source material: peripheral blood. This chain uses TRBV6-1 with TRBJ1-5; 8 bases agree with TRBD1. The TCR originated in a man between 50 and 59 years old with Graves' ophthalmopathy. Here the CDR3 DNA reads TGTGCCAGCAGTAAGGACAGGGCGGGTACTCAGCCCCAGCATTTT. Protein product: CASSKDRAGTQPQHF.